This T cell receptor beta chain was identified in a study of cytotoxic CD8 clonotypes in ibrutinib-treated CLL. Study background: The authors obtained response samples at a median of about 11 months of treatment, range 6 to 36. Study conclusions and caveats: Clonality went up at the time of ibrutinib response, stayed stable in sustained remission, and later dropped back toward its baseline level at progression. Baseline values of clonality outstripped age-matched healthy donors and followed circulating CD8+ T-cell counts. Patients with sustained remission and those progressing were sampled at differing times.

This clone was detected once. Its antigen is as yet unknown. V was cut by 5 bases and J by 4 bases, with 5 bases left in between. Germline V lookup: CDR1 MNHEY, CDR2 SMNVEV (reference sequence). This CDR3 is built from 11 residues. Repertoires were generated with immunoSEQ multiplex PCR, while TCRdb's copy carries only in-frame clones and drops some. The top ten clones hold around 30% of a sample with about 140,000 clones, roughly 80% of them seen once. The TCR originated in a human donor with chronic lymphocytic leukemia. The sample consisted of PBMCs, taken after 12 months of ibrutinib treatment. The V and J genes are TRBV27 and TRBJ2-5; D is undetermined. CDR3 protein: CASSNAETQYF. CDR3 DNA sequence: TGTGCCAGCAGTAACGCAGAGACCCAGTACTTC.